The sequence of this T cell receptor (beta chain) was determined in a study of regulatory T cells in long-lasting Graves disease. Trimming cost V 2 bases and J 1 base, with 8 bases left between them. The CDR3 runs 15 residues. Germline V gene data show CDR1 as LGHNT and CDR2 as FRNRAP. Study-level points and caveats: Among samples with persistent disease, TRBV28, TRBJ1-2 and TRBJ2-5 were favored. Graves' patients with persistent disease showed TCR diversity lower than patients newly diagnosed.

Investigators prepared the TCR beta libraries by applying iRepertoire HTBI primers and Arm-PCR of CDR3 regions. TCRdb processed the multiplex PCR reads anew with MiXCR; each CDR3 protein has one entry. The data contain 400,000 or so distinct CDR3 sequences, around 21% of them singletons. This clonotype has ten or more counts. Its antigen is not known. Described time point: persistent/refractory GD, antithyroid drugs over 5 years with positive TRAb. PBMC-extracted RNA yielded the TCR library. The chain uses TRBV12-5 and TRBJ2-2; D is perhaps TRBD2 (5 bases). This TCR was recovered from a female donor with Graves disease. Sequenced material: peripheral blood mononuclear cells (PBMCs), taken when the disease was refractory, from a patient treated with antithyroid drugs. CDR3 region: CASGLLGLNTGELFF. The CDR3 nucleotides read TGTGCTAGTGGTTTGCTCGGACTGAACACCGGGGAGCTGTTTTTT.